Listed below are T cell receptor beta chains from one sample, sequenced in a study of shared clonotypes between healthy human individuals. Assay used: immunoSEQ multiplex PCR; TCRdb lists only in-frame clones, some missing. The repertoire holds roughly 2,500,000 clones, with roughly 93% as singletons. Sequencing was carried out using naive CD4+ T cells from PBMCs. These receptors were obtained from a man aged 18 to 30 in good health. Some clones in this sample may be carry-over from other donors' samples. CDR3s include the opening cysteine and the closing phenylalanine or tryptophan. A D gene is named only where the DNA matches it firmly. The listing skips clone size in some rows; elsewhere it reads once, few, many or a size class.

.,TRBJ1-4,TRBV28,.,CASSLAAGKAIATNEKLFF,TGTGCCAGCAGTTTGGCCGCAGGGAAAGCTATTGCAACTAATGAAAAACTGTTTTTT
.,TRBJ2-7,TRBV10-3,TRBD1,CAISAASRQGGYEQYF,TGTGCCATCAGTGCCGCCTCACGACAGGGGGGATACGAGCAGTACTTC
.,TRBJ2-1,TRBV7-9,.,CASSSTSRSSYNEQFF,TGTGCCAGCAGCTCAACTAGCCGGAGCTCCTACAATGAGCAGTTCTTC
few,TRBJ1-1,TRBV29-1,.,CSAGNLNTEAFF,TGCAGCGCTGGGAATCTAAACACTGAAGCTTTCTTT
.,TRBJ2-5,TRBV28,TRBD2,CASSLAGGTKETQYF,TGTGCCAGCAGTTTGGCGGGAGGCACCAAAGAGACCCAGTACTTC
.,TRBJ2-7,TRBV5-6,.,CASSLRGPSSYEQYF,TGTGCCAGCAGCCTACGGGGGCCGAGCTCCTACGAGCAGTACTTC
once,TRBJ1-3,TRBV9,.,CASSVDYGTSGNTIYF,TGTGCCAGCAGCGTAGATTACGGAACGTCTGGAAACACCATATATTTT
.,TRBJ2-1,TRBV18,TRBD2,CASSPTRGGRYNEQFF,TGTGCCAGCTCACCCACTCGGGGCGGGAGGTACAATGAGCAGTTCTTC
.,TRBJ2-5,TRBV9,TRBD1,CASSVGQGDTQYF,TGTGCCAGCAGCGTTGGACAGGGGGACACCCAGTACTTC
.,TRBJ2-3,TRBV7-3,TRBD2,CASSIGIAGLTDTQYF,TGTGCCAGCAGCATAGGCATAGCGGGACTCACAGATACGCAGTATTTT
.,TRBJ1-4,TRBV19,.,CASSKQGAVEEKLFF,TGTGCCAGTAGTAAACAGGGTGCGGTGGAGGAAAAACTGTTTTTT
.,TRBJ2-2,TRBV5-4,.,CASSLELAYKTGELFF,TGTGCCAGCAGCTTGGAATTGGCCTACAAAACCGGGGAGCTGTTTTTT
.,TRBJ1-2,TRBV7-2,TRBD1,CASSPLTGFYGYTF,TGTGCCAGCAGCCCACTGACAGGGTTCTATGGCTACACCTTC
once,TRBJ2-7,TRBV5-1,.,CASSPSWTYEQYF,TGCGCCAGCAGCCCGAGCTGGACCTACGAGCAGTACTTC
.,TRBJ2-5,TRBV28,.,CASSTKNGQETQYF,TGTGCCAGCAGCACAAAAAATGGGCAAGAGACCCAGTACTTC
.,TRBJ2-1,TRBV5-1,.,CASSVTSGYSNEQFF,TGCGCCAGCAGCGTTACGAGCGGTTATAGCAATGAGCAGTTCTTC
.,TRBJ1-2,TRBV6-5,TRBD1,CASRDTGGGDYGYTF,TGTGCCAGCAGAGACACAGGGGGAGGGGACTATGGCTACACCTTC
.,TRBJ2-7,TRBV19,.,CASSIDRQNEQYF,TGTGCCAGTAGTATAGATCGTCAGAACGAGCAGTACTTC
.,TRBJ2-7,TRBV7-9,TRBD2,CASSRRLADPGEQYF,TGTGCCAGCAGCCGAAGACTAGCGGACCCGGGCGAGCAGTACTTC
.,TRBJ2-3,TRBV7-2,TRBD1,CASSPGGTGITDTQYF,TGTGCCAGCAGCCCCGGGGGGACAGGGATCACAGATACGCAGTATTTT
.,TRBJ1-4,TRBV4-1,.,CASSQPGQRNEKLFF,TGCGCCAGCAGCCAACCCGGACAGCGGAATGAAAAACTGTTTTTT
.,TRBJ2-3,TRBV11-2,.,CASSLDRTGTDTQYF,TGTGCCAGCAGCTTAGATCGGACAGGCACAGATACGCAGTATTTT
.,TRBJ2-3,TRBV4-3,.,CASSQYKGDYSADTQYF,TGCGCCAGCAGCCAGTACAAGGGGGATTATTCGGCAGATACGCAGTATTTT
.,TRBJ1-2,TRBV7-3,.,CASSLGTANYGYTF,TGTGCCAGCAGCTTAGGGACGGCTAACTATGGCTACACCTTC
.,TRBJ1-3,TRBV6-1,.,CASSDFFIYF,TGTGCCAGCAGTGACTTTTTCATATATTTT
.,TRBJ1-3,TRBV19,.,CASSIGLLGNTIYF,TGTGCCAGTAGTATTGGACTACTTGGAAACACCATATATTTT
.,TRBJ2-6,TRBV2,TRBD1,CASRAGGPLSGANVLTF,TGTGCCAGCAGGGCAGGGGGCCCACTCTCTGGGGCCAACGTCCTGACTTTC
.,TRBJ1-2,TRBV2,.,CASSENSYGYTF,TGTGCCAGCAGTGAAAATAGCTATGGCTACACCTTC
.,TRBJ2-7,TRBV19,TRBD2,CASSTQRGSYEQYF,TGTGCCAGTAGTACTCAGCGGGGCTCCTACGAGCAGTACTTC
.,TRBJ2-7,TRBV28,.,CASSPHLTGYSYEQYF,TGTGCCAGCAGTCCACACTTGACAGGTTACTCCTACGAGCAGTACTTC
few,TRBJ1-3,TRBV7-9,TRBD1,CASSFSDRGGNTIYF,TGTGCCAGCAGCTTTAGTGACAGGGGCGGAAACACCATATATTTT
.,TRBJ1-2,TRBV28,.,CASRPISRGPYGYTF,TGTGCCAGCAGGCCAATCTCTCGGGGGCCATATGGCTACACCTTC
.,TRBJ2-1,TRBV27,TRBD2,CASSFGLAVYNEQFF,TGTGCCAGCAGTTTCGGGCTAGCGGTTTACAATGAGCAGTTCTTC
few,TRBJ1-4,TRBV14,.,CASSQVNEKLFF,TGTGCCAGCAGCCAAGTTAATGAAAAACTGTTTTTT
.,TRBJ2-7,TRBV19,.,CASSRDGSSYEQYF,TGTGCCAGTAGTAGGGACGGTAGCTCCTACGAGCAGTACTTC
.,TRBJ2-7,TRBV7-9,.,CASSFETAQYF,TGTGCCAGCAGCTTTGAGACAGCGCAGTACTTC
.,TRBJ1-4,TRBV5-1,.,CASSRRAEPQEKLFF,TGCGCCAGCAGCCGCAGGGCCGAGCCCCAAGAAAAACTGTTTTTT
.,TRBJ2-5,TRBV11-2,.,CASSSQTRAISGAQYF,TGTGCCAGCAGCTCACAAACCAGGGCCATATCTGGGGCCCAGTACTTC
.,TRBJ1-2,TRBV5-4,.,CASSLGGEDYGYTF,TGTGCCAGCAGCTTGGGAGGGGAGGACTATGGCTACACCTTC